This entry lists 20 T cell receptor beta chains sequenced from one sample in a study of T cells in Graves' hyperthyroidism and ophthalmopathy. The CDR3 regions of TCR beta were amplified from RNA transcripts. RT-PCR in the first round (using the HTBI primer set) targeted the TCR CDR3. Using its own MiXCR run on the multiplex PCR reads, TCRdb lists one record per CDR3 protein. The sample yields 560,000 or so distinct CDR3 sequences, 46% seen once. Sample: peripheral blood or thyroid tissue (not recorded which). Receptor source: a woman younger than 35 with Graves' hyperthyroidism.

Of note for this clonotype: One end of the junction is discordant with germline, which a read error may explain. The chain uses TRBV29-1 and TRBJ1-1; D remains ambiguous. Per the germline V gene, CDR1 is SQVTM and CDR2 is ANQGSEA. This CDR3 has 11 amino acids. Here the CDR3 DNA reads TGCAGCTTTGCCAGGAACACTGCAGCTTTCTTT. This encodes CSFARNTAAFF. The whole variable domain, filled in from reference TRBV29-1 and TRBJ1-1, reads SAVISQKPSRDICQRGTSLTIQCQVDSQVTMMFWYRQQPGQSLTLIATANQGSEATYESGFVIDKFPISRPNLTFSTLTVSNMSPEDSSIYLCSFARNTAAFFGQGTRLTVV.

The genes are TRBV29-1 and TRBJ2-7, with 11 bases identical to TRBD2. Germline V gene lookup returns CDR1 SQVTM and CDR2 ANQGSEA. The V gene end was trimmed by 5 bases and the J gene end by 7 bases; junction bases not matched to a gene: 16. This CDR3 spans 16 amino acids. DNA for the CDR3: TGCAGCGTTCAAGCCTCCGGGACTAGCGGCTTTAGGGAGCAGTACTTC. It encodes CSVQASGTSGFREQYF.

This clonotype has only a few counts. The chain is built from TRBV14 and TRBJ2-5; possibly TRBD2 for D (5 bases). The CDR3 has 15 residues. V was shortened by 0 bases and J by 5 bases, with 13 bases between the two germline ends. CDR1 SGHDN and CDR2 FVKESK come from the germline V gene. The CDR3 loop is CASSQDDGEGETQYF. In nucleotides, the CDR3 is TGTGCCAGCAGCCAAGATGACGGGGAAGGGGAGACCCAGTACTTC.

There are a few counts of this clonotype. The V gene is TRBV5-1, the J gene TRBJ2-7; D unresolved. Germline CDR1 reads SGHRS; CDR2 reads YFSETQ. The CDR3 consists of 15 residues. V was trimmed by 0 bases and J by 0 bases, leaving 10 bases between them. CDR3: CASSLEPGTSYEQYF. The CDR3 DNA sequence: TGCGCCAGCAGCTTGGAGCCAGGAACCTCCTACGAGCAGTACTTC. The full variable domain, with the rest looked up from reference TRBV5-1 and TRBJ2-7, is KAGVTQTPRYLIKTRGQQVTLSCSPISGHRSVSWYQQTPGQGLQFLFEYFSETQRNKGNFPGRFSGRQFSNSRSEMNVSTLELGDSALYLCASSLEPGTSYEQYFGPGTRLTVT.

This clonotype was picked up many times. V usage is TRBV10-3 and J usage is TRBJ1-2; tentative D call: TRBD1 (5 bases). Germline V gene data show CDR1 as ENHRY and CDR2 as SYGVKD. Trimming removed 6 bases at V and 1 base at J, with 15 bases between. This CDR3 contains 15 residues. The DNA for the CDR3 is TGTGCCATCAGCGCAGGGTCGAGACATAACTATGGCTACACCTTC. Translation gives CAISAGSRHNYGYTF.

This clonotype occurred many times. J is TRBJ2-5 and V is TRBV7-2; 11 bases agree with TRBD2. The V gene's germline CDR1 is SGHTA and CDR2 FQGNSA. The junction had 16 bases not matched to a gene; V was cut back by 5 bases and J by 5 bases. The CDR3 sequence is 18 residues long. In DNA form, the CDR3 reads TGTGCCAGCAGCCATGCTCCCCTCAATAGCGGGGGGGCCGAGACCCAGTACTTC. It codes for CASSHAPLNSGGAETQYF.

On this clonotype itself: Possible read error: a much larger clone is one base away. J is TRBJ1-5 and V is TRBV2; D unclear. Germline V lookup: CDR1 SNHLY, CDR2 FYNNEI. CDR3 size: 13 residues. The CDR3 sequence is CASGDGLDQPQHF. The CDR3 coding sequence is TGTGCCAGCGGTGACGGACTCGATCAGCCCCAGCATTTT.

The chain uses TRBV7-2 and TRBJ1-4; D unclear. CDR3 length equals 18 residues. CDR1 and CDR2 from the germline V gene are SGHTA and FQGNSA. V lost 3 bases, J lost 0 bases, and 17 bases lay in between. CDR3 in DNA: TGTGCCAGCAGCTTTCAGCTCCAGCCTAGAACAACTAATGAAAAACTGTTTTTT. This sequence encodes CASSFQLQPRTTNEKLFF.

V and J are TRBV7-8 and TRBJ2-5; 7 nucleotides align to TRBD1. V was pared by 3 bases and J by 4 bases, with 2 bases of the junction left unmatched. Germline values: CDR1 SGHVS, CDR2 FQNEAQ. The CDR3 contains 13 residues. The CDR3 sequence: CASSFAGGETQYF. In nucleotides, the CDR3 is TGTGCCAGCAGCTTCGCAGGGGGAGAGACCCAGTACTTC.

The sample holds a few counts of this clonotype. In DNA, the CDR3 is TGTGCCAGCAGCCCTGGACAGCGCAATCAGCCCCAGCATTTT. The encoded protein is CASSPGQRNQPQHF. J is TRBJ1-5 and V is TRBV7-8, with a possible D match to TRBD1 (6 bases). The CDR3 covers 14 residues. The germline gives CDR1 SGHVS, CDR2 FQNEAQ. With 5 bases removed from V and 2 bases from J, the gap between germline ends came to 10 bases.

V usage is TRBV20-1 and J usage is TRBJ2-7; 8 bases fit TRBD2. The CDR3 runs 13 residues. V was pared by 2 bases and J by 3 bases, with 3 bases of the junction left unmatched. Germline CDR1 DFQATT, CDR2 SNEGSKA (reference sequence). The CDR3 here is CSARTGTSYEQYF. The DNA for the CDR3 is TGCAGTGCTAGAACCGGGACTAGCTACGAGCAGTACTTC.

The chain uses TRBV2 and TRBJ1-1; no clear D gene. V gave up 5 bases and J gave up 5 bases, with 15 bases separating them. The germline CDR1 and CDR2 sequences are SNHLY and FYNNEI. There are 14 residues in the CDR3. CDR3 sequence: CASSFSAGWTEAFF. In DNA, the CDR3 is TGTGCCAGCAGTTTTTCGGCAGGATGGACTGAAGCTTTCTTT.

Here the CDR3 reads CSANPVQGASTEAFF. The CDR3 bases are TGCAGTGCTAACCCAGTACAGGGGGCTAGCACTGAAGCTTTCTTT. The chain links TRBV20-1 to TRBJ1-1; 9 bases agree with TRBD1. Germline trimming cut 4 bases from V and 4 bases from J; bases unmatched to any gene: 10. Germline V gene sequence: CDR1 DFQATT, CDR2 SNEGSKA (reference sequence). CDR3 length: 15 residues.

In DNA, the CDR3 is TGCGCCAGCCAAAGACTGGGGAAAGGCGACGAGCAGTACTTC. This encodes CASQRLGKGDEQYF. The chain joins TRBV5-1 to TRBJ2-7, with unresolved D. CDR3 length: 14 amino acids. V was pared by 7 bases and J by 5 bases, with 19 bases between. Germline loops: CDR1 SGHRS, CDR2 YFSETQ.

The V gene is TRBV6-6, the J gene TRBJ1-2; D unclear. The CDR3 has 13 amino acids. V lost 6 bases, J lost 2 bases, and 10 bases lay in between. The germline V gene encodes CDR1 MNHNY and CDR2 SVGAGI (reference sequence). The CDR3 loop is CASRLTENYGYTF. For the CDR3, the DNA is TGTGCCAGCAGACTCACCGAGAACTATGGCTACACCTTC.

The rearrangement links TRBV7-8 to TRBJ2-5; 12 nucleotides align to TRBD2. CDR1 and CDR2 (germline): SGHVS, FQNEAQ. The length of the CDR3 is 16 residues. V lost 6 bases to trimming and J lost 1 base; unmatched junction nucleotides: 6. CDR3 amino acids: CASSPGLAGSQETQYF. Written as DNA, the CDR3 is TGTGCCAGCAGTCCCGGACTAGCGGGATCCCAAGAGACCCAGTACTTC. Based on the CDR3 plus reference TRBV7-8 and TRBJ2-5, the full variable domain is GAGVSQSPRYKVAKRGQDVALRCDPISGHVSLFWYQQALGQGPEFLTYFQNEAQLDKSGLPSDRFFAERPEGSVSTLKIQRTQQEDSAVYLCASSPGLAGSQETQYFGPGTRLLVL.

This clonotype was detected ten times or more. The chain links TRBV2 to TRBJ2-7, with a weak D call TRBD2 (5 bases). Germline loops: CDR1 SNHLY, CDR2 FYNNEI. Trimming took off 4 bases at V and 2 bases at J, with 12 bases between the two ends. The CDR3 covers 14 residues. CDR3 bases: TGTGCCAGCAGTGTGGCTAGCCGAACCTACGAGCAGTACTTC. This sequence encodes CASSVASRTYEQYF.

This clonotype was found once. Just one base apart from a much larger clone, this may be a read error. The genes are TRBV15 and TRBJ1-4; the D is unclear. The germline V gene encodes CDR1 LNHNV and CDR2 YYDKDF (reference sequence). CDR3 size: 15 residues. V lost 7 bases, J lost 3 bases, and 15 bases lay in between. CDR3 coding DNA: TGTGCCACCAACGAGGGAGACGGCTCTAATGAAAAACTGTTTTTT. Translating it yields CATNEGDGSNEKLFF.

At least ten counts were recorded for this clonotype. The CDR3 DNA reads TGTGCCAGTAGTATAACAGCCTCTGGGGCCAACGTCCTGACTTTC. Translated, it gives CASSITASGANVLTF. This chain connects TRBV19 to TRBJ2-6; no firm D call. The CDR3 totals 15 residues. V lost 2 bases, J lost 0 bases, and 5 bases lay in between. The germline CDR1 and CDR2 sequences are LNHDA and SQIVND (reference sequence).

This chain links TRBV20-1 with TRBJ2-7; 9 bases are shared with TRBD2. The germline CDR1 and CDR2 sequences are DFQATT and SNEGSKA (reference sequence). V gave up 1 base and J gave up 6 bases; unmatched junction bases: 4. The CDR3 covers 13 residues. CDR3 bases: TGCAGTGCTAGAGGTAGCGGGAGTGGCGAGCAGTACTTC. The encoded protein is CSARGSGSGEQYF.